These 18 T cell receptor beta chains share one sample of origin, sequenced in a study of T cells in Graves' hyperthyroidism and ophthalmopathy. What was amplified from RNA transcripts were TCR beta CDR3 regions. TCR CDR3 regions were first amplified by RT-PCR with HTBI primers. In TCRdb, the multiplex PCR reads were re-called with MiXCR into one record per CDR3 protein. The sample yields hundreds of thousands of distinct CDR3 sequences, around 15% seen once. Sequencing was performed on blood. These receptors were collected from a woman between 40 and 50 years old with Graves' ophthalmopathy.

The J gene is TRBJ1-1, the V gene TRBV3-1; 8 positions agree with TRBD1. There are 16 residues in the CDR3. The germline gives CDR1 LGHDT, CDR2 YNNKEL (reference sequence). The ends lost 0 bases at V and 6 bases at J; junction bases unmatched: 9. As DNA, the CDR3 is TGTGCCAGCAGCCAAGACCCCGGACAGGGAGGGGCTGAAGCTTTCTTT. Translating gives CASSQDPGQGGAEAFF. The whole variable domain, filled in from reference TRBV3-1 and TRBJ1-1, reads DTAVSQTPKYLVTQMGNDKSIKCEQNLGHDTMYWYKQDSKKFLKIMFSYNNKELIINETVPNRFSPKSPDKAHLNLHINSLELGDSAVYFCASSQDPGQGGAEAFFGQGTRLTVV.

This clonotype was recorded at least ten times. This chain uses TRBV30 with TRBJ1-1; a weak D match, TRBD1 (5 bases). Looked up from germline, CDR1 is GTSNPN and CDR2 is SVGIG (reference sequence). The CDR3 totals 15 residues. Between the trimmed V and J ends, which lost 0 bases and 3 bases, there was a span of 14 bases. CDR3 bases: TGTGCCTGGAGTGTCCCCTTCAGGACATACACTGAAGCTTTCTTT. Its translation is CAWSVPFRTYTEAFF.

This clonotype was counted once. The chain has TRBV19 and TRBJ2-1, with 7 bases fitting TRBD2. From germline, CDR1 is LNHDA and CDR2 SQIVND (reference sequence). With 6 bases clipped from V and 1 base from J, the junction kept 6 bases outside the gene matches. The CDR3 has 15 amino acids. The CDR3 sequence: CASSRGGLSYNEQFF. The DNA for the CDR3 is TGTGCCAGTAGCCGCGGGGGACTATCCTACAATGAGCAGTTCTTC.

This clonotype has ten or more counts. This sequence joins TRBV28 and TRBJ1-4; D might be TRBD1 (5 bases). Germline CDR1 reads MDHEN; CDR2 reads SYDVKM. Trimming removed 6 bases at V and 5 bases at J, with 16 bases between. The CDR3 consists of 15 residues. CDR3 amino acids: CASSPRQGVNEKLFF. Here the CDR3 DNA reads TGTGCCAGCAGCCCTCGCCAGGGAGTGAATGAAAAACTGTTTTTT. The full variable domain, its missing parts supplied by reference TRBV28 and TRBJ1-4, is DVKVTQSSRYLVKRTGEKVFLECVQDMDHENMFWYRQDPGLGLRLIYFSYDVKMKEKGDIPEGYSVSREKKERFSLILESASTNQTSMYLCASSPRQGVNEKLFFGSGTQLSVL.

The chain joins TRBV4-1 to TRBJ1-5; D may be TRBD1 (5 bases). CDR1 and CDR2 from the germline V gene are MGHRA and YSYEKL. The V end lost 0 bases, the J end lost 0 bases, and 15 bases lay between the germline ends. The CDR3 is made up of 18 amino acids. CDR3 sequence reads: CASSQDALGGYSNQPQHF. In DNA form, the CDR3 reads TGCGCCAGCAGCCAAGACGCTCTGGGGGGGTATAGCAATCAGCCCCAGCATTTT.

This chain connects TRBV4-1 to TRBJ1-1; unclear D gene. Germline V lookup: CDR1 MGHRA, CDR2 YSYEKL. This CDR3 contains 18 residues. The V end was cut by 4 bases, the J end by 0 bases, with 21 bases between. CDR3 protein: CASSPKIAWYGVNTEAFF. The CDR3 DNA reads as TGCGCCAGCAGCCCCAAGATCGCCTGGTATGGGGTGAACACTGAAGCTTTCTTT.

This clonotype was counted ten times or more. V usage is TRBV30 and J usage is TRBJ2-5; a possible D gene is TRBD2 (6 bases). The CDR3 length is 13 residues. Germline V gives CDR1 GTSNPN, CDR2 SVGIG (reference sequence). Deletions cut 4 bases from V and 4 bases from J, with 13 bases between. CDR3 protein: CAWTYAGTETQYF. Here the CDR3 DNA reads TGTGCCTGGACCTACGCGGGGACAGAGACCCAGTACTTC. Using reference TRBV30 and TRBJ2-5 for the parts outside the CDR3, the full variable domain is SQTIHQWPATLVQPVGSPLSLECTVEGTSNPNLYWYRQAAGRGLQLLFYSVGIGQISSEVPQNLSASRPQDRQFILSSKKLLLSDSGFYLCAWTYAGTETQYFGPGTRLLVL.

This clonotype was counted ten times or more. The chain couples TRBV5-1 to TRBJ1-2, with 8 bases matching TRBD1. Germline assignment: CDR1 SGHRS and CDR2 YFSETQ. The CDR3 extends over 15 amino acids. After removal of 0 bases from V and 4 bases from J, the junction contained 5 bases not matched to a gene. The CDR3 region is CASSLDSRGPYGYTF. In DNA, the CDR3 is TGCGCCAGCAGCTTGGATAGCAGGGGGCCCTATGGCTACACCTTC.

This clonotype came up a few times. The chain couples TRBV5-1 to TRBJ2-5; D not resolved. CDR1 is SGHRS and CDR2 is YFSETQ in the germline V gene. V shed 6 bases and J shed 5 bases, with 14 bases lying between them. This CDR3 spans 13 amino acids. CDR3 DNA sequence: TGCGCCAGCACCCTCGGACGAACGGAGACCCAGTACTTC. Translated, it gives CASTLGRTETQYF.

V is TRBV6-1 and J is TRBJ1-2, with 7 bases matching TRBD1. V lost 6 bases and J lost 8; bases outside the gene matches: 9. Germline V gives CDR1 MNHNS, CDR2 SASEGT. This CDR3 contains 13 residues. CDR3 region: CASSRDRDGGYTF. The CDR3 DNA reads as TGTGCCAGCAGCCGCGACAGGGACGGGGGCTACACCTTC.

J is TRBJ2-1 and V is TRBV7-8, with TRBD2 as a possible D gene (5 bases). V was trimmed by 5 bases and J by 2 bases, leaving 13 bases between them. Per germline, CDR1 SGHVS and CDR2 FQNEAQ. This CDR3 contains 15 residues. CDR3 sequence reads: CASSPPAGTYNEQFF. Written as DNA, the CDR3 is TGTGCCAGCAGCCCCCCCGCCGGGACCTACAATGAGCAGTTCTTC. The variable domain in full, with the rest retrieved from reference TRBV7-8 and TRBJ2-1, is GAGVSQSPRYKVAKRGQDVALRCDPISGHVSLFWYQQALGQGPEFLTYFQNEAQLDKSGLPSDRFFAERPEGSVSTLKIQRTQQEDSAVYLCASSPPAGTYNEQFFGPGTRLTVL.

This clonotype was recorded many times. This chain links TRBV30 with TRBJ1-1; D gene ambiguous. Germline V CDR1 and CDR2: GTSNPN, SVGIG (reference sequence). Trimming pared 0 bases from V and 4 bases from J, leaving 9 bases between. CDR3 length: 13 amino acids. The CDR3 is CAWSVGGSTEAFF. CDR3 coding DNA: TGTGCCTGGAGTGTTGGAGGGAGCACTGAAGCTTTCTTT.

This clonotype showed up just a few times. The V and J genes are TRBV11-1 and TRBJ2-1; 11 bases agree with TRBD2. The CDR3 runs to 15 residues. Germline V CDR1 and CDR2: SGHAT, FQDESV (reference sequence). Losses at the gene ends were 6 bases for V and 9 bases for J; bases not matched to a gene: 10. The chain's CDR3 is CASRLLAGANGEQFF. Here the CDR3 DNA reads TGTGCCAGCAGACTACTAGCGGGAGCAAACGGTGAGCAGTTCTTC.

This chain links TRBV29-1 with TRBJ2-7, with 8 bases fitting TRBD1. This CDR3 spans 14 amino acids. The germline gives CDR1 SQVTM, CDR2 ANQGSEA. Losses at the gene ends were 6 bases for V and 1 base for J; bases not matched to a gene: 8. The CDR3 bases are TGCAGCGTCGTCCGGACAGGGAAGTCCTACGAGCAGTACTTC. Protein product: CSVVRTGKSYEQYF.

This sequence joins TRBV2 and TRBJ2-2, with D tentatively TRBD1 or TRBD2 (6 bases each). The CDR3 consists of 13 residues. Trimming pared 11 bases from V and 1 base from J, leaving 11 bases between. Germline V gene lookup returns CDR1 SNHLY and CDR2 FYNNEI. The CDR3 DNA is TGTGCCGGAGGGGGACAGAACACCGGGGAGCTGTTTTTT. It yields the protein CAGGGQNTGELFF.

This clonotype was seen many times. The V gene is TRBV7-2, the J gene TRBJ2-1; 7 bases align to TRBD2. The CDR3 has 15 amino acids. Per germline, CDR1 SGHTA and CDR2 FQGNSA. V lost 5 bases to trimming and J lost 10 bases; unmatched junction nucleotides: 14. The CDR3 DNA reads as TGTGCCAGCAGCGATGCGGCGGGGGTGGGGGGGGAGCAGTTCTTC. This encodes CASSDAAGVGGEQFF.

This clonotype was seen ten or more times. V usage is TRBV30 and J usage is TRBJ2-1; D may be TRBD2 (5 bases). The CDR3 is made up of 15 amino acids. Between the trimmed V and J ends, which lost 2 bases and 0 bases, there was a span of 11 bases. The germline V gene has CDR1 GTSNPN and CDR2 SVGIG (reference sequence). In nucleotides, the CDR3 is TGTGCCTGGAGTAAAGCGGTTAGCTCCTACAATGAGCAGTTCTTC. Its protein is CAWSKAVSSYNEQFF.

This clonotype was seen many times. The chain carries TRBV20-1 and TRBJ1-1; D is perhaps TRBD1 (5 bases). This CDR3 contains 13 residues. The V gene's germline CDR1 is DFQATT and CDR2 SNEGSKA (reference sequence). Trimming took off 8 bases at V and 3 bases at J, with 16 bases between the two ends. The CDR3 coding sequence is TGCAGTCCCAGGCGGGACTCGGACACTGAAGCTTTCTTT. Amino acid sequence: CSPRRDSDTEAFF.